A single sample is the source of the 6 T cell receptor beta chains below, sequenced in a study of blood T cell repertoires in COVID-19. TCRdb keeps only in-frame clones here, not all; method: immunoSEQ multiplex PCR. The sample includes approximately 110,000 clones, around 86% seen only once; the top ten take about 5.4%. The sequenced sample was peripheral blood. The receptors were gathered from a human donor in a cohort sampled during active COVID-19.

The V and J genes are TRBV4-3 and TRBJ1-3; no definite D call. V was clipped by 4 bases and J by 1 base, with 11 bases between them. The CDR3 has 15 amino acids. Germline assignment: CDR1 LGHNA and CDR2 YSLEER. The CDR3 DNA reads as TGCGCCAGCAGCCTAGGTCGGGGATCTGGAAACACCATATATTTT. It codes for CASSLGRGSGNTIYF.

The chain carries TRBV7-2 and TRBJ1-2; 10 bases match TRBD1. Germline CDR1 is SGHTA and CDR2 is FQGNSA. This CDR3 is 15 amino acids long. Germline trimming cut 5 bases from V and 5 bases from J; bases unmatched to any gene: 8. The CDR3 here is CASSERQGAGYGYTF. The CDR3 coding sequence is TGTGCCAGCAGCGAAAGACAGGGGGCAGGATATGGCTACACCTTC.

This clone was seen more than once but under ten times. The rearrangement uses TRBV7-2 and TRBJ2-2; unclear D gene. The CDR3 consists of 13 residues. The germline CDR1 and CDR2 sequences are SGHTA and FQGNSA. V was pared by 3 bases and J by 5 bases, with 7 bases between. The CDR3 reads CASSLALTGELFF. CDR3 nucleotide sequence: TGTGCCAGCAGCTTGGCTTTAACCGGGGAGCTGTTTTTT.

This chain links TRBV4-2 with TRBJ2-7, with 8 bases fitting TRBD2. Germline V gene data show CDR1 as LGHNA and CDR2 as YNFKEQ. V lost 0 bases and J lost 7; bases outside the gene matches: 8. This CDR3 contains 15 residues. The CDR3 protein is CASSQDDQRGREQYF. The CDR3, as DNA: TGTGCCAGCAGCCAAGATGATCAGCGGGGGCGGGAGCAGTACTTC.

The rearrangement joins TRBV5-1 to TRBJ1-6, with 7 bases that match TRBD1. The CDR3 consists of 16 residues. Germline assignment: CDR1 SGHRS and CDR2 YFSETQ. The J segment lost 5 bases and the V segment lost 2 bases, leaving 7 bases of the junction unmatched. The CDR3 sequence: CASSFLGGVDNSPLHF. Here the CDR3 DNA reads TGCGCCAGCAGCTTTTTAGGGGGCGTGGATAATTCACCCCTCCACTTT.

CDR3 bases: TGTGCCAGCAGTTATCAGGGGCTGGATTTAGAGACCCAGTACTTC. Residues: CASSYQGLDLETQYF. This rearrangement joins TRBV6-2 or TRBV6-3 to TRBJ2-5, with D possibly TRBD1 on 6 matching bases. The germline gives CDR1 MNHEY, CDR2 SVGEGT. The CDR3 runs to 15 residues. Between the trimmed V and J ends, which lost 3 bases and 4 bases, there was a span of 15 bases.